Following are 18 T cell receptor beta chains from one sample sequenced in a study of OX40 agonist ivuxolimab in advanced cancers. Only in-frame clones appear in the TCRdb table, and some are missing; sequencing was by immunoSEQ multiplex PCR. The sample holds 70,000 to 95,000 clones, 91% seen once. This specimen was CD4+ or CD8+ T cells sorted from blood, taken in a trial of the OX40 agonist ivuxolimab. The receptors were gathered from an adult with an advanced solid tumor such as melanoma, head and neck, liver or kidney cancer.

For the CDR3, the DNA is TGTGCCAGCAGGACAACTAGCACAGATACGCAGTATTTT. Translated, it gives CASRTTSTDTQYF. The V and J genes are TRBV28 and TRBJ2-3, with D hard to call. Trimming shortened V by 6 bases and J by 0 bases, and 7 bases separated the two germline ends. In germline, CDR1 is MDHEN, CDR2 SYDVKM. The CDR3 has 13 amino acids.

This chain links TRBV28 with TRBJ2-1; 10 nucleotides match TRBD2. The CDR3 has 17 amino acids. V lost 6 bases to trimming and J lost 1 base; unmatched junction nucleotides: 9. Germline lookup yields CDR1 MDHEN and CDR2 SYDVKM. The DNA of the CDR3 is TGTGCCAGCAGCACCATCAGCGGGAGGGGGTCCTACAATGAGCAGTTCTTC. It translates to CASSTISGRGSYNEQFF.

The CDR3 DNA is TGCGCCAGCAGCCTCGGACAGGGGGACGGCTACACCTTC. Amino acids: CASSLGQGDGYTF. This sequence joins TRBV5-1 and TRBJ1-2, with 10 positions matching TRBD1. V dropped 4 bases and J dropped 8; count of bases not matched to a gene: 5. The germline V gene has CDR1 SGHRS and CDR2 YFSETQ. This CDR3 contains 13 residues.

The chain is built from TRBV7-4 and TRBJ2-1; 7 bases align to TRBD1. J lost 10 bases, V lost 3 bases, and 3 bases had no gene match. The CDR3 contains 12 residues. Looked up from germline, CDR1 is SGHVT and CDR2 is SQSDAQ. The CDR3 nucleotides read TGTGCCAGCAGCTTGATGGGACAGGAGCAGTTCTTC. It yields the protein CASSLMGQEQFF.

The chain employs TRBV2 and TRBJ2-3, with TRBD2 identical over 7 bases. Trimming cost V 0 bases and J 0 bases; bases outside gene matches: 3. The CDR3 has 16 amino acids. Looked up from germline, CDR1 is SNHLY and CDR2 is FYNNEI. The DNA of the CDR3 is TGTGCCAGCAGTGAAGCGCTAGCGGTTAGCACAGATACGCAGTATTTT. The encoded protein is CASSEALAVSTDTQYF.

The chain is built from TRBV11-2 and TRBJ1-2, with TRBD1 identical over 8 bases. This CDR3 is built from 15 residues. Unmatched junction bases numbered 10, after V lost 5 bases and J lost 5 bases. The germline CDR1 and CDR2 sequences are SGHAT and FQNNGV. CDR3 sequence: CASSPQTGALYGYTF. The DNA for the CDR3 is TGTGCCAGCAGCCCCCAGACAGGGGCCCTTTATGGCTACACCTTC.

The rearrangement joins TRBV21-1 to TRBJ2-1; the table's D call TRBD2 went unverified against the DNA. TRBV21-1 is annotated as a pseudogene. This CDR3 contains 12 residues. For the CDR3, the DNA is TGTGCCAGCAGGAGGCAGCTCAATGAGCAGTTCTTC. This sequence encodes CASRRQLNEQFF.

CDR3 DNA sequence: TGTGCCAGCAGTCCCCCCGAAAACACCATATATTTT. It specifies CASSPPENTIYF. V gene TRBV6-1 combines with J gene TRBJ1-3; D gene unclear. Trimming took off 5 bases at V and 6 bases at J, with 8 bases between the two ends. CDR3 size: 12 residues. Per the germline V gene, CDR1 is MNHNS and CDR2 is SASEGT.

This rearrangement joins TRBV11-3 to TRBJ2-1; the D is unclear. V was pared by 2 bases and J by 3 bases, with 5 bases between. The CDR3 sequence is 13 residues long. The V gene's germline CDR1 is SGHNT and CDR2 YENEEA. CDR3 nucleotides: TGTGCCAGCAGCTTAAGCGACTACAATGAGCAGTTCTTC. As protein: CASSLSDYNEQFF. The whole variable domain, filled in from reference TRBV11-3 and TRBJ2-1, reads EAGVVQSPRYKIIEKKQPVAFWCNPISGHNTLYWYLQNLGQGPELLIRYENEEAVDDSQLPKDRFSAERLKGVDSTLKIQPAELGDSAVYLCASSLSDYNEQFFGPGTRLTVL.

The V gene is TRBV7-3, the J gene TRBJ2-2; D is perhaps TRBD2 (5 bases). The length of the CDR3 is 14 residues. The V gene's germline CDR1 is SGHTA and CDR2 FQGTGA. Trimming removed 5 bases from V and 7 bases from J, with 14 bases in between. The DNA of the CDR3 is TGTGCCAGCAGCCCACTCCGGGATTTCGGGGAGCTGTTTTTT. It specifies CASSPLRDFGELFF.

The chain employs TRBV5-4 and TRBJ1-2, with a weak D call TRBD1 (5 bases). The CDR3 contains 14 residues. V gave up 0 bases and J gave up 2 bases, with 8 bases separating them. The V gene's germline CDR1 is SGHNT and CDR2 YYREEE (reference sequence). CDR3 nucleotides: TGTGCCAGCAGCTTGGCCGGGGCAAACTATGGCTACACCTTC. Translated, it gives CASSLAGANYGYTF.

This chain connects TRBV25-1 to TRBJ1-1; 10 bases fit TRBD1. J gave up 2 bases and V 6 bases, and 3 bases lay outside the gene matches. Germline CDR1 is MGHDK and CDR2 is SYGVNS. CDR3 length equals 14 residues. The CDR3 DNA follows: TGTGCCAGCAGGGAGACAGGGGGCAACACTGAAGCTTTCTTT. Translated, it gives CASRETGGNTEAFF.

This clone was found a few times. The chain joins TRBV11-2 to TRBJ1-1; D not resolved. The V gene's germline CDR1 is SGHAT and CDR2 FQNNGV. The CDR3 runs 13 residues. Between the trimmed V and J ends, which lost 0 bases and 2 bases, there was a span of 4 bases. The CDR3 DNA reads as TGTGCCAGCAGCTTAGATATTAACACTGAAGCTTTCTTT. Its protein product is CASSLDINTEAFF.

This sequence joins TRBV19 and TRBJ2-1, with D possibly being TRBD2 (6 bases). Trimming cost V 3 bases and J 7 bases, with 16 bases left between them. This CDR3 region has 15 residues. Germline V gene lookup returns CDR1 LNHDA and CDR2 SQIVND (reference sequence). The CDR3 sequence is CASSIRGRSLNEQFF. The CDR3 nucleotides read TGTGCCAGTAGTATTCGGGGGAGGTCCTTAAATGAGCAGTTCTTC.

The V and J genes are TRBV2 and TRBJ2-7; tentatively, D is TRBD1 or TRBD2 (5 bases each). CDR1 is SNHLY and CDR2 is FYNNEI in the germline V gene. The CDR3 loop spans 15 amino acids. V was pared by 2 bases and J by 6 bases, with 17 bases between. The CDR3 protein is CASSEFGQGRGEQYF. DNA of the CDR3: TGTGCCAGCAGTGAATTTGGGCAGGGACGGGGCGAGCAGTACTTC.

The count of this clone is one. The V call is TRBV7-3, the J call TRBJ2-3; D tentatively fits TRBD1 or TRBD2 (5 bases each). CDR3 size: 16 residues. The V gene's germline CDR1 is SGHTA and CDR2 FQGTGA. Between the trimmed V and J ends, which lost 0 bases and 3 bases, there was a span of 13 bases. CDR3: CASSLTTGAGTDTQYF. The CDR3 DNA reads TGTGCCAGCAGCTTAACGACCGGGGCAGGAACAGATACGCAGTATTTT. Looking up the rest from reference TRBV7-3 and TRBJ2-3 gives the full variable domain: GAGVSQTPSNKVTEKGKYVELRCDPISGHTALYWYRQSLGQGPEFLIYFQGTGAADDSGLPNDRFFAVRPEGSVSTLKIQRTERGDSAVYLCASSLTTGAGTDTQYFGPGTRLTVL.

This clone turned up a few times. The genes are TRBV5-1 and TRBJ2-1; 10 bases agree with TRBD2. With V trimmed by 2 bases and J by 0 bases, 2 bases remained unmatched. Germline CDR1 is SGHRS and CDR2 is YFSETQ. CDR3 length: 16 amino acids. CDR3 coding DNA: TGCGCCAGCAGCTTCGCTAGCGGGAGCTCCTACAATGAGCAGTTCTTC. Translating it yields CASSFASGSSYNEQFF.

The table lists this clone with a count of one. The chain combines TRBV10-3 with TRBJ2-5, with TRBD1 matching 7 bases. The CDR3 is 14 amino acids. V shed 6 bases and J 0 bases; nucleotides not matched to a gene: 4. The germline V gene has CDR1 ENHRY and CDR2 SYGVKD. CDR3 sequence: CAISEGQHQETQYF. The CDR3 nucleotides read TGTGCCATCAGCGAGGGACAGCACCAAGAGACCCAGTACTTC.